These 10 T cell receptor beta chains share one sample of origin, sequenced in a study of CD8+ T cells in alopecia areata. Following extraction, RNA underwent reverse transcription to cDNA, which served as the sequencing template. Libraries were prepared by immunoSEQ multiplex PCR; TCRdb keeps only in-frame clonotypes and omits some of them. This sample has almost 250,000 clones, with under 70% found just once. Source: CD4+ T cells sorted from blood, taken at week 0. The receptors here all came from a human donor with alopecia areata.

The chain employs TRBV5-6 and TRBJ2-7; D call uncertain. The CDR3 has 11 amino acids. With 1 base removed from V and 5 bases from J, the gap between germline ends came to 4 bases. Germline CDR1 reads SGHDT; CDR2 reads YYEEEE. This CDR3 reads CASSLSHEQYF. The CDR3 DNA reads TGTGCCAGCAGCTTGTCCCACGAGCAGTACTTC.

V and J are TRBV5-6 and TRBJ2-7; no reliable D call. V was pared by 1 base and J by 2 bases, with 7 bases between. The CDR3 runs 13 residues. Germline assignment: CDR1 SGHDT and CDR2 YYEEEE. The CDR3 protein is CASSLTPPYEQYF. The CDR3 region has the DNA TGTGCCAGCAGCTTGACCCCGCCCTACGAGCAGTACTTC.

The rearrangement joins TRBV25-1 to TRBJ1-5; TRBD1 matches 7 bases. CDR3 length: 15 amino acids. V was clipped by 3 bases and J by 3 bases; unmatched bases: 5. Germline-derived CDR1 and CDR2 are MGHDK and SYGVNS. The CDR3 DNA sequence: TGTGCCAGCAGTGAGGGACAGACATACAATCAGCCCCAGCATTTT. Encoded protein: CASSEGQTYNQPQHF.

This clone came up a few times. V usage is TRBV7-9 and J usage is TRBJ2-5; TRBD1 matches 8 bases. This CDR3 comprises 16 residues. The V gene's germline CDR1 is SEHNR and CDR2 FQNEAQ (reference sequence). V shed 4 bases, J shed 1 base, and the junction held 8 bases outside the gene matches. CDR3 sequence: CASSSSFGQGQETQYF. The CDR3 DNA is TGTGCCAGCAGCTCTTCCTTTGGACAGGGCCAAGAGACCCAGTACTTC.

The chain couples TRBV30 to TRBJ2-6, with TRBD1 as a possible D gene (6 bases). This CDR3 comprises 15 residues. Germline V gives CDR1 GTSNPN, CDR2 SVGIG (reference sequence). Trimming removed 2 bases from V and 0 bases from J, with 8 bases in between. The CDR3 loop is CAWSLGGSGANVLTF. The DNA of the CDR3 is TGTGCCTGGAGTCTAGGGGGCTCTGGGGCCAACGTCCTGACTTTC.

The V and J genes are TRBV6-6 and TRBJ2-5, with D hard to call. Germline CDR1 MNHNY, CDR2 SVGAGI (reference sequence). This CDR3 contains 15 residues. With 4 bases removed from V and 5 bases from J, the gap between germline ends came to 17 bases. Here the CDR3 reads CASSLQLRTAETQYF. The CDR3 DNA sequence: TGTGCCAGCAGTTTACAGCTCCGGACGGCGGAGACCCAGTACTTC.

The rearrangement links TRBV29-1 to TRBJ1-3; no firm D call. This CDR3 has 15 residues. From germline, CDR1 is SQVTM and CDR2 ANQGSEA. V was cut by 5 bases and J by 2 bases, with 16 bases left in between. Here the CDR3 reads CSVSPAPWPGNTIYF. CDR3 in DNA: TGCAGCGTTTCACCGGCACCTTGGCCTGGAAACACCATATATTTT.

The chain uses TRBV19 and TRBJ2-5; possible D gene TRBD1, 5 bases. The length of the CDR3 is 14 residues. The germline V and J ends were trimmed by 7 bases and 5 bases, with 17 bases remaining between them. Germline V lookup: CDR1 LNHDA, CDR2 SQIVND (reference sequence). This CDR3 is CASTPRVGLETQYF. The CDR3 DNA is TGTGCCAGTACCCCAAGGGTGGGGCTGGAGACCCAGTACTTC.

This clone has only one observation. The chain combines TRBV5-4 with TRBJ1-5; D remains ambiguous. Trimming took off 0 bases at V and 5 bases at J, with 3 bases between the two ends. CDR3 length: 12 amino acids. Germline V gene lookup returns CDR1 SGHNT and CDR2 YYREEE (reference sequence). DNA of the CDR3: TGTGCCAGCAGCTTGGAGGATCAGCCCCAGCATTTT. Residues: CASSLEDQPQHF.

This clone turned up a few times. The chain combines TRBV7-2 with TRBJ1-5; the match to TRBD1 covers 7 bases. Trimming removed 5 bases from V and 12 bases from J; junction bases left unmatched: 7. The CDR3 has 12 residues. Looked up from germline, CDR1 is SGHTA and CDR2 is FQGNSA. The chain's CDR3 is CASSVQRGHQHF. CDR3 nucleotide sequence: TGTGCCAGCAGCGTCCAAAGGGGGCACCAGCATTTT.